The 17 T cell receptor beta chains given below trace back to one sample, sequenced in a study of control samples from healthy donors and cancer patients. The data were produced by immunoSEQ multiplex PCR, yet TCRdb's version contains in-frame clones alone and is incomplete. The data hold about 73,000 clones, with around nine tenths observed a single time. Sequences were obtained from PBMCs. These receptors were taken from a man aged 55 to 69 with lung cancer.

The chain links TRBV2 to TRBJ1-4, with 9 positions matching TRBD1. CDR1 is SNHLY, CDR2 FYNNEI, per germline. This CDR3 spans 15 amino acids. J gave up 7 bases and V 7 bases, and 10 bases lay outside the gene matches. The CDR3 is CASNFRGQGREKLFF. The CDR3 DNA reads as TGTGCCAGCAATTTCCGGGGACAGGGACGTGAAAAACTGTTTTTT.

This rearrangement joins TRBV6-1 to TRBJ1-2; the D gene is possibly TRBD1 (6 bases). This CDR3 contains 14 residues. V was shortened by 2 bases and J by 2 bases, with 9 bases between the two germline ends. CDR1 is MNHNS and CDR2 is SASEGT in the germline V gene. The CDR3 DNA sequence: TGTGCCAGCAGTGAAAGAGGGGGGAACTATGGCTACACCTTC. Translated, it gives CASSERGGNYGYTF.

This clone was found a few times. The V and J genes are TRBV20-1 and TRBJ1-2; D gene unclear. From germline, CDR1 is DFQATT and CDR2 SNEGSKA (reference sequence). The V end lost 3 bases, the J end lost 7 bases, and 9 bases lay between the germline ends. The CDR3 consists of 11 residues. The CDR3 DNA reads TGCAGTGCTAGTGCAGGCATTGGCTACACCTTC. It encodes CSASAGIGYTF.

The J gene is TRBJ2-6, the V gene TRBV3-1 (or the pseudogene TRBV3-2), with TRBD2 as a possible D gene (5 bases). Per the germline V gene, CDR1 is LGHDT and CDR2 is YNNKEL (reference sequence). Trimming took 3 bases from V and 1 from J, leaving 10 bases between them. The CDR3 consists of 16 residues. CDR3 bases: TGTGCCAGCAGCCACAGAGGGCTATCTGGGGCCAACGTCCTGACTTTC. It specifies CASSHRGLSGANVLTF.

J is TRBJ2-7 and V is TRBV5-4, with 10 bases identical to TRBD1. Germline V CDR1 and CDR2: SGHNT, YYREEE (reference sequence). Trimming took 4 bases from V and 5 from J; bases not matched to a gene: 9. CDR3 length: 15 amino acids. CDR3 nucleotides: TGTGCCAGCAGCGCTCGACAGGGGGCAAGCCACGAGCAGTACGTC. Protein: CASSARQGASHEQYV.

This sequence joins TRBV9 and TRBJ2-3; 7 bases are shared with TRBD1. The V gene's germline CDR1 is SGDLS and CDR2 YYNGEE. CDR3 size: 18 residues. The V gene end was trimmed by 4 bases and the J gene end by 3 bases; junction bases not matched to a gene: 17. The CDR3: CASSPREGGLIYTDTQYF. The CDR3 DNA follows: TGTGCCAGCAGCCCCCGTGAAGGGGGCCTTATTTATACAGATACGCAGTATTTT. Full variable domain (outside the CDR3, taken from reference TRBV9 and TRBJ2-3): DSGVTQTPKHLITATGQRVTLRCSPRSGDLSVYWYQQSLDQGLQFLIQYYNGEERAKGNILERFSAQQFPDLHSELNLSSLELGDSALYFCASSPREGGLIYTDTQYFGPGTRLTVL.

This clone showed up just a few times. The chain combines TRBV9 with TRBJ1-6, with D maybe TRBD1 (5 bases). Germline V gives CDR1 SGDLS, CDR2 YYNGEE. Between the trimmed V and J ends, which lost 3 bases and 7 bases, there was a span of 14 bases. This CDR3 spans 15 amino acids. CDR3 loop: CASSGRVVENSPLHF. In nucleotides, the CDR3 is TGTGCCAGCAGCGGCAGGGTAGTAGAGAATTCACCCCTCCACTTT. The full variable domain, with the rest looked up from reference TRBV9 and TRBJ1-6, is DSGVTQTPKHLITATGQRVTLRCSPRSGDLSVYWYQQSLDQGLQFLIQYYNGEERAKGNILERFSAQQFPDLHSELNLSSLELGDSALYFCASSGRVVENSPLHFGNGTRLTVT.

This chain joins TRBV11-2 and TRBJ1-1; D is perhaps TRBD1 (6 bases). CDR1 is SGHAT, CDR2 FQNNGV, per germline. This CDR3 is built from 12 residues. The V and J ends lost 3 bases and 5 bases respectively, with 7 bases between them. This chain's CDR3 is CASSFTGTEAFF. DNA for the CDR3: TGTGCCAGCAGCTTCACAGGGACTGAAGCTTTCTTT.

The rearrangement uses TRBV29-1 and TRBJ2-1; TRBD2 agrees at 10 bases. Germline-derived CDR1 and CDR2 are SQVTM and ANQGSEA. V lost 0 bases and J lost 0; bases outside the gene matches: 5. There are 17 residues in the CDR3. The CDR3 nucleotides are TGCAGCGTTGAAGAGGGTATAGCGGGGGGCTCCTACAATGAGCAGTTCTTC. Protein sequence: CSVEEGIAGGSYNEQFF.

This clone was detected only once. The gene calls are TRBV18 and TRBJ1-4; no clear D. With 3 bases removed from V and 2 bases from J, the gap between germline ends came to 7 bases. Germline V gene lookup returns CDR1 KGHSH and CDR2 LQKENI. CDR3 length: 14 residues. CDR3 bases: TGTGCCAGCTCACCCCCCCGTACTAATGAAAAACTGTTTTTT. Translating it yields CASSPPRTNEKLFF.

This clone has a single count. The rearrangement uses TRBV24-1 and TRBJ2-2; no clear D gene. This CDR3 is 16 amino acids long. Germline CDR1 is KGHDR and CDR2 is SFDVKD. Deletions cut 1 base from V and 2 bases from J, with 10 bases between. CDR3 region: CATSDLRLGNTGELFF. The CDR3 bases are TGTGCCACCAGTGATTTAAGGCTGGGAAACACCGGGGAGCTGTTTTTT.

This clone appeared a single time. The chain combines TRBV5-1 with TRBJ1-2; D might be TRBD1 (6 bases). This CDR3 comprises 14 residues. Per the germline V gene, CDR1 is SGHRS and CDR2 is YFSETQ. V dropped 0 bases and J dropped 6 bases, with 12 bases sitting between them. The CDR3 nucleotides are TGCGCCAGCAGCTTGGACCCGAGGGGGAATGGCTACACCTTC. It specifies CASSLDPRGNGYTF.

On this clone: Other DNA sequences in the same sample also yield this CDR3. The chain carries TRBV7-2 and TRBJ1-2; D is unclear. Germline CDR1 SGHTA, CDR2 FQGNSA. The CDR3 loop spans 14 amino acids. V was cut by 1 base and J by 4 bases, with 10 bases left in between. CDR3 in DNA: TGTGCCAGCAGCTTAGTAACTGCCCCCTATGGCTACACCTTC. It translates to CASSLVTAPYGYTF.

J is TRBJ2-2 and V is TRBV3-1 (or the pseudogene TRBV3-2); D is undetermined. V lost 1 base and J lost 3, with 6 bases in between. Germline V lookup: CDR1 LGHDT, CDR2 YNNKEL (reference sequence). This CDR3 contains 14 residues. CDR3 nucleotides: TGTGCCAGCAGCCAAGGTCCGTACACCGGGGAGCTGTTTTTT. Its protein is CASSQGPYTGELFF.

This clone was counted a single time. The gene calls are TRBV6-5 and TRBJ1-4; maybe TRBD1 (5 bases). The CDR3 spans 14 residues. Deletions cut 5 bases from V and 4 bases from J, with 11 bases between. Germline assignment: CDR1 MNHEY and CDR2 SVGAGI. The CDR3 sequence is CASSRGGNNEKLFF. As DNA, the CDR3 is TGTGCCAGCAGTCGGGGGGGGAATAATGAAAAACTGTTTTTT.

Concerning this clone itself: At one end, the junction sequence differs from germline, possibly due to a read error. The chain is built from TRBV27 and TRBJ2-2, with 9 positions matching TRBD2. The CDR3 length is 17 residues. Germline assignment: CDR1 MNHEY and CDR2 SMNVEV (reference sequence). CDR3 sequence (DNA): TGTCCCAGCAGTTCAGAAACGCGGGGGGGCCGGACCGGGGAGCTGTTTTTT. It translates to CPSSSETRGGRTGELFF.

This chain joins TRBV4-2 and TRBJ1-1, with D possibly matching TRBD1 (5 bases). The V end lost 4 bases, the J end lost 0 bases, and 12 bases lay between the germline ends. This CDR3 contains 15 residues. The germline V gene encodes CDR1 LGHNA and CDR2 YNFKEQ. CDR3 sequence (DNA): TGTGCCAGCAGCCGAGGGGCGGGGATGAACACTGAAGCTTTCTTT. This translates into CASSRGAGMNTEAFF.